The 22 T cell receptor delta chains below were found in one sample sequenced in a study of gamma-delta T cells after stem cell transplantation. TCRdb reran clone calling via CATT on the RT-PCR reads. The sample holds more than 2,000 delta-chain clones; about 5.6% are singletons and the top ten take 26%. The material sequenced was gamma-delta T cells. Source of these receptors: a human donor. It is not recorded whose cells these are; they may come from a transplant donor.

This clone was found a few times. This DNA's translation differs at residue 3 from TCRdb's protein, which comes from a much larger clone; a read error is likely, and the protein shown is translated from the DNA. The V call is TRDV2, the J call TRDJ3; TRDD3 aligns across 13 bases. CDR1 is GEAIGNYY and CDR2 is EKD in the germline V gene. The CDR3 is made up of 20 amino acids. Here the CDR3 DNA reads TGTGCCCGTGACACCGTACTGGGGGATACGCGGTCCTGGGACACCCGACAGATGTTTTTC. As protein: CARDTVLGDTRSWDTRQMFF.

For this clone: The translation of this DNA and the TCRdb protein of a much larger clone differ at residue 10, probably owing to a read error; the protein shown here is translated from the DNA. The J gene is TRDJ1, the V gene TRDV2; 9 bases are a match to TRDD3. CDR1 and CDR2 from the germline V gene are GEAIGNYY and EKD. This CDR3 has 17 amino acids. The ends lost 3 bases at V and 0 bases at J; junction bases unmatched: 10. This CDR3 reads CACDSLLGDLHTDKLIF. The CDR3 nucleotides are TGTGCCTGTGACTCTTTACTGGGGGACCTGCACACCGATAAACTCATCTTT.

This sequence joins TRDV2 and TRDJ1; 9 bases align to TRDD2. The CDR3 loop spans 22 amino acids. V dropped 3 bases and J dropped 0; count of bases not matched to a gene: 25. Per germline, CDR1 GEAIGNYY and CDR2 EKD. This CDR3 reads CACDPLPTLVIREERYTDKLIF. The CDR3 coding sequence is TGTGCCTGTGACCCCCTTCCTACACTGGTGATACGCGAGGAGAGGTACACCGATAAACTCATCTTT.

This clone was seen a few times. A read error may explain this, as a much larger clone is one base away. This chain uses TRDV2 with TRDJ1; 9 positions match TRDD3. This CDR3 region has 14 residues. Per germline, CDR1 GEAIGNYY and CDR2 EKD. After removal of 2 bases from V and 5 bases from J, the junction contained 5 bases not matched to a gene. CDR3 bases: TGTGCCTGTGACAACTGGGGGACAAAAGATAAACTCATCTTT. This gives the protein CACDNWGTKDKLIF.

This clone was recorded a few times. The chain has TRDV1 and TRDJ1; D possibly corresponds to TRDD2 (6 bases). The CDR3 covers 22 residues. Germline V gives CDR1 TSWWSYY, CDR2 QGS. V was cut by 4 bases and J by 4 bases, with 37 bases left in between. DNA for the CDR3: TGTGCTCTTGGGGTGCTCACCCTCTTCCTTCCCGGGGTCCGTGGGCGCTTCGATAAACTCATCTTT. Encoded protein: CALGVLTLFLPGVRGRFDKLIF.

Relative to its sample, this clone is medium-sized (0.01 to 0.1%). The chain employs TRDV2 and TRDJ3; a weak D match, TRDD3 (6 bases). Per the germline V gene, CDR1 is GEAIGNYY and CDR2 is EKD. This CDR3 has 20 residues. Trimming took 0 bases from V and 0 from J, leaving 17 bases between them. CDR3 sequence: CACDTATGGPSSWDTRQMFF. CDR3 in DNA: TGTGCCTGTGACACCGCGACCGGGGGACCTAGCTCCTGGGACACCCGACAGATGTTTTTC.

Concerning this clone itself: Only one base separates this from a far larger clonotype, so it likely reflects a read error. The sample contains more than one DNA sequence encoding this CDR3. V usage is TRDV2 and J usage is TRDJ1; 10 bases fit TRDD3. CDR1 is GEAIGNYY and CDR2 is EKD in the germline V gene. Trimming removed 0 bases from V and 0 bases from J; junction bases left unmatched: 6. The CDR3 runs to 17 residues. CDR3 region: CACDTIGGYANTDKLIF. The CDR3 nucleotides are TGTGCCTGTGACACCATCGGGGGATACGCCAACACCGATAAACTCATCTTT.

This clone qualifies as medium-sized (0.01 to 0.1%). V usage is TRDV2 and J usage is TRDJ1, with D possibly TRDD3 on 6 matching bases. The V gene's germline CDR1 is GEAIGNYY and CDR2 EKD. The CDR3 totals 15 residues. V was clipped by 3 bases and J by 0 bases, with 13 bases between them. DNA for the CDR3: TGTGCCTGTGACCCTTTGGTGGGGGACACCGATAAACTCATCTTT. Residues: CACDPLVGDTDKLIF.

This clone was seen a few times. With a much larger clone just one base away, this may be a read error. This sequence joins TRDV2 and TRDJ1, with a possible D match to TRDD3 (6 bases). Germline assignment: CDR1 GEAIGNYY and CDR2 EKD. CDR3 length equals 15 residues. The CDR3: CACDTLGANTDNLIF. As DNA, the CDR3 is TGTGCCTGTGACACTTTGGGGGCCAACACCGATAACCTCATCTTT.

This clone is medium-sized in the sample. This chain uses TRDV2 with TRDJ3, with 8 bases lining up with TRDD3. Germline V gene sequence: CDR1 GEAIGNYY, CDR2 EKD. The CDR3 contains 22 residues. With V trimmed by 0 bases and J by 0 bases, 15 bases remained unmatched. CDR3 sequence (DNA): TGTGCCTGTGACACCGCGATACAAGGGGGGATAGCAGACTCCTGGGACACCCGACAGATGTTTTTC. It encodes CACDTAIQGGIADSWDTRQMFF.

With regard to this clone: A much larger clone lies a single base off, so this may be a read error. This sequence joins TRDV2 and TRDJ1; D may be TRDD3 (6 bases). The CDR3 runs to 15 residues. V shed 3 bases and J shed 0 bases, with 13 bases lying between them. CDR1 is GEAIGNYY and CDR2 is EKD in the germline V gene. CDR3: CACDHMGANTDKLIF. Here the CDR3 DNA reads TGTGCCTGTGACCACATGGGGGCCAACACCGATAAACTCATCTTT.

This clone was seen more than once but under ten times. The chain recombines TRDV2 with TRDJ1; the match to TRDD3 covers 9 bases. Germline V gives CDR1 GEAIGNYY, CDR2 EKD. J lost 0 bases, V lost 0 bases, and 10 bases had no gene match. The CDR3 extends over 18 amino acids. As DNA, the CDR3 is TGTGCCTGTGACACCGTGGTGGGGGATAGGAGGTACACCGATAAACTCATCTTT. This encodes CACDTVVGDRRYTDKLIF.

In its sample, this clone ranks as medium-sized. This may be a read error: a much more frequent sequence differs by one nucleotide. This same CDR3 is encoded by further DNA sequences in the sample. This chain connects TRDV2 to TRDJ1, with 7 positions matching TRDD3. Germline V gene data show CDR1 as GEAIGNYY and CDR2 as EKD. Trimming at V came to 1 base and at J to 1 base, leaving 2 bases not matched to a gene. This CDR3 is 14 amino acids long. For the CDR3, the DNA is TGTGCCTGTGACACGCTGGGGGCCACCGATAAACTCATCTTT. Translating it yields CACDTLGATDKLIF.

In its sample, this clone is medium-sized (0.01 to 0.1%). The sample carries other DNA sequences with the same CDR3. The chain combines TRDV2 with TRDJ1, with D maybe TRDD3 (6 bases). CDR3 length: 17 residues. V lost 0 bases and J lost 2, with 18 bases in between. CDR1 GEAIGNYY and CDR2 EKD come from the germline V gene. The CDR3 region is CACDTLKGDPRTDKLIF. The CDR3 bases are TGTGCCTGTGACACCCTAAAGGGGGACCCGAGGACCGATAAACTCATCTTT.

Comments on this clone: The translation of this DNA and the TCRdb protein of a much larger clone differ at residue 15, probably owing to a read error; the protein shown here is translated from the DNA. This CDR3 is CACDTVNSGGYTDKPIF. The CDR3 nucleotides are TGTGCCTGTGACACCGTAAATTCTGGGGGATACACCGATAAACCCATCTTT. This sequence joins TRDV2 and TRDJ1, with 11 bases identical to TRDD3. CDR3 length: 17 residues. From germline, CDR1 is GEAIGNYY and CDR2 EKD.

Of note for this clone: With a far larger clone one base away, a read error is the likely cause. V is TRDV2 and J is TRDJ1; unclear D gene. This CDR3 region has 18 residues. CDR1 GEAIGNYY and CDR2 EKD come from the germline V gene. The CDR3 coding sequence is TGTGCCCGTGACACCGTAAGCGGATCTGAGGGGTACACCGATAAACTCATCTTT. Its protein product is CARDTVSGSEGYTDKLIF.

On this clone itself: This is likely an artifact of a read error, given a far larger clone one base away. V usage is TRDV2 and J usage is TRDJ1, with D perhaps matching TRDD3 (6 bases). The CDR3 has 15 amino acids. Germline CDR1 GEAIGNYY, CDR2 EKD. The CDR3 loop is CACDTVGDRGDKPIF. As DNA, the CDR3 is TGTGCCTGTGACACCGTAGGGGATCGGGGCGATAAACCCATCTTT.

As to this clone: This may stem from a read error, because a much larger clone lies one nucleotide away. CDR3 sequence: CACDTVTSPHWGIRPGVEGQLIF. The CDR3 nucleotides read TGTGCCTGTGACACCGTCACGTCCCCACACTGGGGGATACGCCCCGGGGTTGAAGGTCAACTCATCTTT. V and J are TRDV2 and TRDJ1; 13 bases align to TRDD3. V gave up 0 bases and J gave up 9 bases; unmatched junction bases: 30. CDR1 is GEAIGNYY, CDR2 EKD, per germline. The CDR3 length is 23 residues.

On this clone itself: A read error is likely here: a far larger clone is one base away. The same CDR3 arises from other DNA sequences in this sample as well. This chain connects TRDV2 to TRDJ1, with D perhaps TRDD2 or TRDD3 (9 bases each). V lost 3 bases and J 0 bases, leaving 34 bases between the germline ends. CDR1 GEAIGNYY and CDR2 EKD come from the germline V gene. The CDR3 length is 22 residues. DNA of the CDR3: TGTGCCTGTGACCCCCTTCCTACACTGGGGATACGCGAGGAGGGGTACACCGATAAACTCATCTTT. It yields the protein CACDPLPTLGIREEGYTDKLIF.

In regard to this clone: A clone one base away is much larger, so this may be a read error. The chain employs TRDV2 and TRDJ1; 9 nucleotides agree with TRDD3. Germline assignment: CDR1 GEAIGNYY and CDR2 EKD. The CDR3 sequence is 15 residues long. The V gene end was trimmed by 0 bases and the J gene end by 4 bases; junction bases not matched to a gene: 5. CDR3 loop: CACDTMGLGDDKLIF. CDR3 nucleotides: TGTGCCTGTGACACCATGGGACTGGGGGACGATAAACTCATCTTT.

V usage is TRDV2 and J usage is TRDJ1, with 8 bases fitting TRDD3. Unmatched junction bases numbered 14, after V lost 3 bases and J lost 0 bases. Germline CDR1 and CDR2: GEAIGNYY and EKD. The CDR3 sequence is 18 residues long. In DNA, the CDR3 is TGTGCCTGTGACGGGGTCGGTACTGGGGGGCTTTACACCGATAAACTCATCTTT. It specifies CACDGVGTGGLYTDKLIF.

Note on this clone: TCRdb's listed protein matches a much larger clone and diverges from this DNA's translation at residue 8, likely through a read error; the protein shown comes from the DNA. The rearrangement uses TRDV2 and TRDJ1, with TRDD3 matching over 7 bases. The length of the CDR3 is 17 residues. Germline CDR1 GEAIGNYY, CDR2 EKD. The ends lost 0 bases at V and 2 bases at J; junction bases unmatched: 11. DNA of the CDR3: TGTGCCTGTGACACCCTGGGGGGCCCGGGTCGGACCGATAAACTCATCTTT. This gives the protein CACDTLGGPGRTDKLIF.